This T cell receptor (beta chain) originates from a study of T cell changes during pregnancy in multiple sclerosis. Germline V gene data show CDR1 as MNHNS and CDR2 as SASEGT. The V end was cut by 1 base, the J end by 1 base, with 8 bases between. The CDR3 loop spans 15 amino acids. Repertoires were generated with immunoSEQ multiplex PCR, while TCRdb's copy carries only in-frame clones and drops some. The repertoire holds 30,000 or so clones, with more than 75% as singletons. The chain employs TRBV6-1 and TRBJ1-5; weak D call: TRBD1 (5 bases). The TCR sequence derives from a female donor with multiple sclerosis, enrolled in a pregnancy study. The specimen was CD8+ T cells from peripheral blood mononuclear cells, collected after pregnancy. This CDR3 is CASSEVSGSNQPQHF. The CDR3 nucleotides read TGTGCCAGCAGTGAAGTGTCAGGGAGCAATCAGCCCCAGCATTTT.